Shown below are 3 T cell receptor beta chains from a single sample sequenced in a study of cytomegalovirus exposure and HLA in healthy donors. PCR amplification relied on 60 Vbeta primers (plus 13 Jbeta primers). TCRdb's copy holds only in-frame clones and misses some; the assay was immunoSEQ multiplex PCR. This table holds about 98,000 clones, roughly 81% found once. Sequencing was done on a sample of PBMCs. Every receptor here comes from a man aged 35-49 years in good health and CMV-seronegative.

The chain uses TRBV5-6 and TRBJ2-2; 13 nucleotides align to TRBD2. Per germline, CDR1 SGHDT and CDR2 YYEEEE. J gave up 5 bases and V 3 bases, and 13 bases lay outside the gene matches. This CDR3 has 19 amino acids. The CDR3 DNA follows: TGTGCCAGCAGCTCAAACGGACTAGCGGGGGCCCCTCGTACCGGGGAGCTGTTTTTT. The encoded protein is CASSSNGLAGAPRTGELFF.

The chain recombines TRBV10-2 with TRBJ2-7, with D perhaps TRBD1 (5 bases). Germline CDR1 reads WSHSY; CDR2 reads SAAADI. V was cut by 3 bases and J by 3 bases, with 15 bases left in between. The CDR3 has 15 amino acids. The CDR3 DNA reads as TGCGCCAGCAGTGAACCTCAGGGTCGTAACTACGAGCAGTACTTC. Translated, it gives CASSEPQGRNYEQYF.

A note on this clone: Other DNA sequences in the same sample also yield this CDR3. This chain connects TRBV19 to TRBJ2-1; 8 nucleotides line up with TRBD1. Germline assignment: CDR1 LNHDA and CDR2 SQIVND (reference sequence). V shed 5 bases, J shed 0 bases, and the junction held 3 bases outside the gene matches. This CDR3 has 15 amino acids. This chain's CDR3 is CASSPGTGSYNEQFF. The CDR3 nucleotides are TGTGCCAGTAGTCCCGGGACAGGCTCCTACAATGAGCAGTTCTTC. The full variable domain, rest sourced from reference TRBV19 and TRBJ2-1, is DGGITQSPKYLFRKEGQNVTLSCEQNLNHDAMYWYRQDPGQGLRLIYYSQIVNDFQKGDIAEGYSVSREKKESFPLTVTSAQKNPTAFYLCASSPGTGSYNEQFFGPGTRLTVL.